Listed here are 19 T cell receptor beta chains from one sample, sequenced in a study of metastatic and nonmetastatic thyroid tumors. Every patient was untreated before thyroid surgery. MiXCR re-clonotyped the PCR reads for TCRdb. The sample lists about 30,000 clones, 20% to 30% seen once, with more than 2% in the top ten. Input material: blood. Receptors were obtained from a female donor with papillary thyroid cancer or a benign thyroid nodule (not recorded which). Some clones in this sample may be carry-over from other donors' samples.

The chain has TRBV20-1 and TRBJ2-7; D may be TRBD1 (5 bases). The CDR3 covers 13 residues. Germline lookup yields CDR1 DFQATT and CDR2 SNEGSKA (reference sequence). V was trimmed by 6 bases and J by 0 bases, leaving 12 bases between them. The CDR3 reads CSAATDISYEQYF. The CDR3 nucleotides read TGCAGTGCCGCGACAGACATCTCCTACGAGCAGTACTTC.

This clone was found many times. The chain uses TRBV11-2 and TRBJ2-7; D gene ambiguous. V dropped 5 bases and J dropped 5 bases, with 13 bases sitting between them. CDR3 length: 13 amino acids. Germline V gene lookup returns CDR1 SGHAT and CDR2 FQNNGV. The CDR3 here is CASSPRSSNEQYF. The CDR3 bases are TGTGCCAGCAGCCCCCGTAGTTCGAACGAGCAGTACTTC.

This clone has just a few counts. A read error is possible here, since a much larger clone lies one base away. The V and J genes are TRBV18 and TRBJ2-1; D might be TRBD1 or TRBD2, each matching 5 bases. Germline CDR1 and CDR2: KGHSH and LQKENI. This CDR3 comprises 15 residues. V dropped 4 bases and J dropped 1 base, with 11 bases sitting between them. The CDR3 here is CASSLTRGSYNEQFF. The DNA of the CDR3 is TGTGCCAGCTCACTTACTAGGGGTTCCTACAATGAGCAGTTCTTC.

The sample holds many counts of this clone. Here the CDR3 reads CASSSGTTGNTIYF. Written as DNA, the CDR3 is TGTGCCAGCAGTTCCGGGACAACTGGAAACACCATATATTTT. The V call is TRBV27, the J call TRBJ1-3; D is possibly TRBD1 (6 bases). The V gene's germline CDR1 is MNHEY and CDR2 SMNVEV (reference sequence). The CDR3 sequence is 14 residues long. Between the trimmed V and J ends, which lost 4 bases and 2 bases, there was a span of 9 bases.

This clone was recorded many times. The chain is built from TRBV6-6 and TRBJ2-6; D is ambiguous. V shed 0 bases and J shed 1 base, with 4 bases lying between them. This CDR3 is built from 15 residues. In germline, CDR1 is MNHNY, CDR2 SVGAGI (reference sequence). CDR3 sequence: CASSYSLSGANVLTF. CDR3 bases: TGTGCCAGCAGTTACTCCCTATCTGGGGCCAACGTCCTGACTTTC.

This clone is medium-sized (0.01 to 0.1%) in the sample. The chain has TRBV2 and TRBJ2-3; unclear D gene. This CDR3 region has 11 residues. Trimming pared 2 bases from V and 7 bases from J, leaving 4 bases between. The V gene's germline CDR1 is SNHLY and CDR2 FYNNEI. CDR3 bases: TGTGCCAGCAGTGAAATGTATACGCAGTATTTT. Amino acid sequence: CASSEMYTQYF. Combining the CDR3 with reference TRBV2 and TRBJ2-3 gives the whole variable domain EPEVTQTPSHQVTQMGQEVILRCVPISNHLYFYWYRQILGQKVEFLVSFYNNEISEKSEIFDDQFSVERPDGSNFTLKIRSTKLEDSAMYFCASSEMYTQYFGPGTRLTVL.

This clone was detected many times. This chain links TRBV6-2 or TRBV6-3 with TRBJ1-5; no clear D gene. V was pared by 3 bases and J by 5 bases, with 20 bases between. CDR1 and CDR2 (germline): MNHEY, SVGEGT. The CDR3 runs to 17 residues. The CDR3 DNA is TGTGCCAGCAGTTATAATATCTGGCCGGGCCGGGATCAGCCCCAGCATTTT. Residues: CASSYNIWPGRDQPQHF.

V is TRBV7-2 and J is TRBJ1-1; 7 bases line up with TRBD1. The CDR3 extends over 14 amino acids. Germline values: CDR1 SGHTA, CDR2 FQGNSA. Trimming took 5 bases from V and 3 from J; bases not matched to a gene: 6. The CDR3 sequence is CASSNRGGDTEAFF. Written as DNA, the CDR3 is TGTGCCAGCAGCAACAGGGGTGGAGACACTGAAGCTTTCTTT.

The chain carries TRBV6-1 and TRBJ1-6, with TRBD1 matching over 8 bases. The CDR3 contains 16 residues. The germline gives CDR1 MNHNS, CDR2 SASEGT. V gave up 6 bases and J gave up 8 bases; unmatched junction bases: 12. The CDR3 DNA follows: TGTGCCAGCAGACGACAAGGACAGGGAACGGATTCACCCCTCCACTTT. Translating it yields CASRRQGQGTDSPLHF.

By frequency in the sample, this clone is medium-sized. J is TRBJ1-2 and V is TRBV6-1; D is unresolved. The V gene's germline CDR1 is MNHNS and CDR2 SASEGT. V lost 3 bases, J lost 0 bases, and 5 bases lay in between. The CDR3 runs to 13 residues. The CDR3 DNA follows: TGTGCCAGCAGTGACAGAGCTAACTATGGCTACACCTTC. This codes for CASSDRANYGYTF.

This clone was seen many times. The chain links TRBV11-2 to TRBJ2-5; 11 positions agree with TRBD2. The CDR3 totals 15 residues. The junction had 7 bases not matched to a gene; V was cut back by 5 bases and J by 5 bases. Germline assignment: CDR1 SGHAT and CDR2 FQNNGV. CDR3 sequence (DNA): TGTGCCAGCAGCGAGTCGGGACTAGCGGCCGAGACCCAGTACTTC. It yields the protein CASSESGLAAETQYF.

A note on this clone: Germline and junction disagree at one end, which may indicate a read error. The J gene is TRBJ1-6, the V gene TRBV30; D unresolved. The CDR3 has 16 residues. CDR1 and CDR2 (germline): GTSNPN, SVGIG (reference sequence). DNA for the CDR3: TGTGCCGGGAGTAAGACATGTGGCATGGTGGATTCACCCCTCCACTTT. This codes for CAGSKTCGMVDSPLHF.

As to this clone: An end of the junction differs from the germline gene, which may be a read error. This chain connects TRBV10-3 to TRBJ2-5, with 10 bases aligning to TRBD1. Germline CDR1 and CDR2: ENHRY and SYGVKD. The CDR3 is 14 amino acids. DNA for the CDR3: TGTGCCATCTGTGATAGGACAGGGGGAGAGAGCCAGTACTTC. This encodes CAICDRTGGESQYF.

In its sample, this clone ranks as medium-sized. V is TRBV5-1 and J is TRBJ2-7, with 8 bases identical to TRBD2. Per germline, CDR1 SGHRS and CDR2 YFSETQ. V lost 3 bases and J lost 3; bases outside the gene matches: 5. The CDR3 runs 14 residues. CDR3: CASSSGLGNYEQYF. The CDR3 DNA is TGCGCCAGCAGCTCGGGACTAGGCAACTACGAGCAGTACTTC.

Within the sample, this clone is medium-sized. The chain combines TRBV6-1 with TRBJ1-6, with a weak D call TRBD1 (5 bases). This CDR3 has 16 residues. CDR1 is MNHNS, CDR2 SASEGT, per germline. Trimming cost V 3 bases and J 4 bases, with 13 bases left between them. The CDR3 sequence: CASSDPRQSYNSPLHF. CDR3 sequence (DNA): TGTGCCAGCAGTGACCCCCGACAGAGTTATAATTCACCCCTCCACTTT.

This clone has a count of ten or more. The CDR3 DNA reads TGTGCCAGTACCCCATACGGGCAGATGAACACTGAAGCTTTCTTT. Protein sequence: CASTPYGQMNTEAFF. V usage is TRBV19 and J usage is TRBJ1-1; D is uncertain. Germline CDR1 is LNHDA and CDR2 is SQIVND (reference sequence). V lost 7 bases and J lost 0, with 15 bases in between. This CDR3 spans 15 amino acids.

This clone was seen many times. The V call is TRBV7-2, the J call TRBJ2-7; 7 bases map to TRBD1. The CDR3 runs to 14 residues. Germline loops: CDR1 SGHTA, CDR2 FQGNSA. Losses at the gene ends were 6 bases for V and 6 bases for J; bases not matched to a gene: 11. CDR3: CASRPGTALLEQYF. The CDR3 coding sequence is TGTGCCAGCAGACCCGGGACAGCCCTACTCGAGCAGTACTTC.

About this clone itself: One junction end disagrees with the germline gene, perhaps due to a read error. The chain recombines TRBV10-3 with TRBJ1-6; D is uncertain. The CDR3 extends over 18 amino acids. Germline V gene lookup returns CDR1 ENHRY and CDR2 SYGVKD. The DNA for the CDR3 is TGTGCCATGAGTGAGACCCTTTCGGAGGGCGGATATAATTCACCCCTCCACTTT. This encodes CAMSETLSEGGYNSPLHF.

A note on this clone: Since no conserved phenylalanine or tryptophan closes the CDR3, a read error is the likely cause. J is TRBJ1-2 and V is TRBV6-1; no clear D gene. The CDR3 runs to 15 residues. V was shortened by 10 bases and J by 4 bases, with 22 bases between the two germline ends. In germline, CDR1 is MNHNS, CDR2 SASEGT. In nucleotides, the CDR3 is TGTGCCATGTGTGTACTTGCGAGTCAATTCTATGGCTACACCTAC. Protein sequence: CAMCVLASQFYGYTY.